A selection of T cell receptor beta chains follows, all from one sample in a study of beta chain features in type 1 diabetes. The protocol was immunoSEQ multiplex PCR, while the TCRdb copy is restricted to in-frame clones and leaves out a portion. Altogether around 400,000 clones are present, 10% to 15% being singletons, with the ten largest covering approximately 0.015%. The sample consisted of naive CD4+ T cells from blood. The receptor source for this set is a man aged 18 to 29 in good health. CDR3s include the opening cysteine and the closing phenylalanine or tryptophan. D genes are given only for firm matches. A row's size may be missing; if present it is once, few, many or a size class.

CDR3nt	CDR3aa	abundance	len	v_gene	j_gene	d_gene
TGTGCCTGGAGGTCGGCGGGGGGTTCACCCCTCCACTTT	CAWRSAGGSPLHF	few	13	TRBV30	TRBJ1-6	.
TGCGCCAGCAGCCCGCCTGTCGACGCGGGCTATGGCTACACCTTC	CASSPPVDAGYGYTF	.	15	TRBV5-1	TRBJ1-2	.
TGTGCCAGCAGCTTGTCTCCGGGAGAGACAGATACGCAGTATTTT	CASSLSPGETDTQYF	.	15	TRBV5-4	TRBJ2-3	.
TGTGCCTACGGGACAGGGTTGAATGAGCAGTTCTTC	CAYGTGLNEQFF	few	12	TRBV28	TRBJ2-1	TRBD1
TGTGCCAGCAGCCGCGGCTACGAGCAGTACTTC	CASSRGYEQYF	few	11	TRBV7-2	TRBJ2-7	.
TGTGCCAGCAGCAGGCTTTCCGGGACTAGCGGGAGGGCCGTAGATACGCAGTATTTT	CASSRLSGTSGRAVDTQYF	few	19	TRBV7-9	TRBJ2-3	TRBD2
TGTGCCAGCAGCGTAGCCGGTTTTGGCGGGAGGGCCGACCAAGAGACCCAGTACTTC	CASSVAGFGGRADQETQYF	.	19	TRBV9	TRBJ2-5	TRBD2
TGTGCCAGCAGTGACTTCGGCAGGGACAGGCCTGAAGCTTTCTTT	CASSDFGRDRPEAFF	.	15	TRBV25-1	TRBJ1-1	TRBD1
TGTGCCAGCAGCTTGAGGACTAGCGGGAGTGCAGATACGCAGTATTTT	CASSLRTSGSADTQYF	few	16	TRBV5-4	TRBJ2-3	TRBD2
TGTGCCAGCAGTTTGAGGTCGAGGGGACAGGGGGCCTACGAGCAGTACTTC	CASSLRSRGQGAYEQYF	.	17	TRBV27	TRBJ2-7	TRBD1
TGTGCCACCAGCAGATCACAGGAATACGAGCAGTACTTC	CATSRSQEYEQYF	.	13	TRBV15	TRBJ2-7	.
TGTGCCACCCGGGGACAGGGGAACACTGAAGCTTTCTTT	CATRGQGNTEAFF	.	13	TRBV15	TRBJ1-1	TRBD1
TGTGCCAGCAGGCAACAGGGGACTGGGTCAAACACTGAAGCTTTCTTT	CASRQQGTGSNTEAFF	few	16	TRBV27	TRBJ1-1	TRBD1
TGCAGCGTTGGGGGGGGAACCTACGAGCAGTACTTC	CSVGGGTYEQYF	.	12	TRBV29-1	TRBJ2-7	TRBD2
TGTGCCAGCAGTTTCACGGACAGGAGCCACGAGCAGTACTTC	CASSFTDRSHEQYF	.	14	TRBV27	TRBJ2-7	TRBD1
TGTGCCAGCAGCCAACGGACAGGGCGGACTGAAGCTTTCTTT	CASSQRTGRTEAFF	.	14	TRBV5-8	TRBJ1-1	TRBD1
TGCGCCAGCAGCACGGACAGGACCTACGAGCAGTACTTC	CASSTDRTYEQYF	.	13	TRBV5-1	TRBJ2-7	TRBD1
TGTGCCAGCAGCTTTGGGACTATCACAGATACGCAGTATTTT	CASSFGTITDTQYF	.	14	TRBV13	TRBJ2-3	TRBD2
TGCGCCAGCAGCTTGGATCAGGGGGTTAATGAAAAACTGTTTTTT	CASSLDQGVNEKLFF	.	15	TRBV5-1	TRBJ1-4	TRBD1
TGTGCCAGCAGCCAGATGCTCGTCAGGAACACTGAAGCTTTCTTT	CASSQMLVRNTEAFF	.	15	TRBV14	TRBJ1-1	.
TGTGCCTGGAGTAAGCGGGGGGGCTTGTCTGAGCAGTTCTTC	CAWSKRGGLSEQFF	few	14	TRBV30	TRBJ2-1	TRBD2
TGTGCCAGCCACGGTCGGGGGAATTCGGGCTACGAGCAGTACTTC	CASHGRGNSGYEQYF	few	15	TRBV28	TRBJ2-7	.
TGTGCCAGCAGTTCGGGACTAGCGGGGAGCACAGATACGCAGTATTTT	CASSSGLAGSTDTQYF	few	16	TRBV28	TRBJ2-3	TRBD2
TGTGCCAGCAGTTACCGGGACAGATATAGCAATCAGCCCCAGCATTTT	CASSYRDRYSNQPQHF	few	16	TRBV6-5	TRBJ1-5	TRBD1
TGCGCCAGCAGCTCCGCCCAGGGGGCTGAGGAGACCCAGTACTTC	CASSSAQGAEETQYF	.	15	TRBV5-1	TRBJ2-5	TRBD1
TGTGCCAGCAGCGTGGGGCAGGGGAGCACTGAAGCTTTCTTT	CASSVGQGSTEAFF	few	14	TRBV7-9	TRBJ1-1	.
TGTGCCAGTAGTATAGCCAGGACTGACGGTGAAGCTTTCTTT	CASSIARTDGEAFF	.	14	TRBV19	TRBJ1-1	.
TGTGCCAGCAGTTCTGCGGCGAACGGGGAGCTGTTTTTT	CASSSAANGELFF	few	13	TRBV6-5	TRBJ2-2	.
.	CASSTVGTGAGETQYF	.	16	TRBV21-1	TRBJ2-5	.
TGTGCCTGGAGTCAGGGGGGCGGCTACACCTTC	CAWSQGGGYTF	few	11	TRBV30	TRBJ1-2	TRBD1
TGTGCCAGCAGCCTAGGACAGAATCAGCCCCAGCATTTT	CASSLGQNQPQHF	few	13	TRBV6-4	TRBJ1-5	.
TGTGCCAGCAGCTTCGAACCCTCTACGGACAGCCTACGCACAGATACGCAGTATTTT	CASSFEPSTDSLRTDTQYF	few	19	TRBV7-9	TRBJ2-3	.
TGTGCCAGCAGCCAGACAGGGTCAGGCTATGGCTACACCTTC	CASSQTGSGYGYTF	few	14	TRBV4-2	TRBJ1-2	TRBD1
TGTGCCAGCAGCTACGGGGGGGCCCCGTTGGAAGAGACCCAGTACTTC	CASSYGGAPLEETQYF	few	16	TRBV11-2	TRBJ2-5	TRBD2
TGTGCCAGCAGTTATAGCAGACGTTTTACAGATACGCAGTATTTT	CASSYSRRFTDTQYF	.	15	TRBV6-5	TRBJ2-3	.
TGTGCCAGCTCCCCACAGGGGGCGGTCAAGACCCAGTACTTC	CASSPQGAVKTQYF	few	14	TRBV18	TRBJ2-5	TRBD1
TGTGCCAGCAGTTACGGGGACAGGGATCCCTACGAGCAGTACTTC	CASSYGDRDPYEQYF	few	15	TRBV6-6	TRBJ2-7	TRBD1
TGTGCCAGTAGTATCCCGGGTATCTATGGCTACACCTTC	CASSIPGIYGYTF	.	13	TRBV19	TRBJ1-2	.
TGTGCCAGCAGCCTCCTACCCGGGACTAGTCACTTC	CASSLLPGTSHF	many	12	TRBV7-9	TRBJ2-7	TRBD2
TGTGCCAGCAGTTTGGGCGGCCCGGTGGGGCACTACGAGCAGTACTTC	CASSLGGPVGHYEQYF	.	16	TRBV28	TRBJ2-7	.
TGTGCCAGCAGCCTCGGGACTAGCGGGGCCAATGAGCAGTTCTTC	CASSLGTSGANEQFF	few	15	TRBV7-2	TRBJ2-1	TRBD2
TGTGCCAGCAGCTTAGGGGCTTCCTCCCCCCTCCTTTTT	CASSLGASSPLLF	few	13	TRBV7-2	TRBJ2-3	.
TGTGCCAGCAGTTCAACACGGTTAACGACGAGGGGCTACACCTTC	CASSSTRLTTRGYTF	.	15	TRBV6-1	TRBJ1-2	.
TGTGCCAGCAGCCAGATAACCGGGGAGCTGTTTTTT	CASSQITGELFF	.	12	TRBV7-3	TRBJ2-2	.
TGTGCCAGCAGCCTTCACTTAGGGGGGGCCTACGAGCAGTACTTC	CASSLHLGGAYEQYF	few	15	TRBV4-2	TRBJ2-7	.
TGTGCCAGCTCGCCACTAGTCCAAGAGACCCAGTACTTC	CASSPLVQETQYF	.	13	TRBV18	TRBJ2-5	.
TGTGCCAGCAGCTGGGGGGACAGAAAGAATGAGCAGTTCTTC	CASSWGDRKNEQFF	.	14	TRBV28	TRBJ2-1	.
TGTGCCAGCAGCTTCGGAGTCGCAGCTTCGGGGGAGCTGTTTTTT	CASSFGVAASGELFF	few	15	TRBV11-1	TRBJ2-2	.
TGTGCCAGCAGCGAGACAGGGAACTCCTACGAGCAGTACTTC	CASSETGNSYEQYF	few	14	TRBV9	TRBJ2-7	TRBD1
TGTGCCAGCAGCCCGCGGGGCCCAGCTGGGGCCAACGTCCTGACTTTC	CASSPRGPAGANVLTF	.	16	TRBV9	TRBJ2-6	.
TGCGCCAGCAGTCCCGGGACAGGGGCTTCGGGCACTGAAGCTTTCTTT	CASSPGTGASGTEAFF	.	16	TRBV4-1	TRBJ1-1	TRBD1
TGTGCCAGCAGCGGACATTCTAGCGGGGGGGCTTCAGATACGCAGTATTTT	CASSGHSSGGASDTQYF	.	17	TRBV9	TRBJ2-3	TRBD2
TGTGCCACCAGCAGAGCTCGGGGGGCGAGGAGGAACTATGGCTACACCTTC	CATSRARGARRNYGYTF	few	17	TRBV15	TRBJ1-2	.
TGTGCCAGCAGCCAGGCTGGGACAGGGGAGGGCTACACCTTC	CASSQAGTGEGYTF	.	14	TRBV7-2	TRBJ1-2	TRBD1
TGTGCCAGCAGCTCCGACAGGTGGAACACCGGGGAGCTGTTTTTT	CASSSDRWNTGELFF	few	15	TRBV7-2	TRBJ2-2	.